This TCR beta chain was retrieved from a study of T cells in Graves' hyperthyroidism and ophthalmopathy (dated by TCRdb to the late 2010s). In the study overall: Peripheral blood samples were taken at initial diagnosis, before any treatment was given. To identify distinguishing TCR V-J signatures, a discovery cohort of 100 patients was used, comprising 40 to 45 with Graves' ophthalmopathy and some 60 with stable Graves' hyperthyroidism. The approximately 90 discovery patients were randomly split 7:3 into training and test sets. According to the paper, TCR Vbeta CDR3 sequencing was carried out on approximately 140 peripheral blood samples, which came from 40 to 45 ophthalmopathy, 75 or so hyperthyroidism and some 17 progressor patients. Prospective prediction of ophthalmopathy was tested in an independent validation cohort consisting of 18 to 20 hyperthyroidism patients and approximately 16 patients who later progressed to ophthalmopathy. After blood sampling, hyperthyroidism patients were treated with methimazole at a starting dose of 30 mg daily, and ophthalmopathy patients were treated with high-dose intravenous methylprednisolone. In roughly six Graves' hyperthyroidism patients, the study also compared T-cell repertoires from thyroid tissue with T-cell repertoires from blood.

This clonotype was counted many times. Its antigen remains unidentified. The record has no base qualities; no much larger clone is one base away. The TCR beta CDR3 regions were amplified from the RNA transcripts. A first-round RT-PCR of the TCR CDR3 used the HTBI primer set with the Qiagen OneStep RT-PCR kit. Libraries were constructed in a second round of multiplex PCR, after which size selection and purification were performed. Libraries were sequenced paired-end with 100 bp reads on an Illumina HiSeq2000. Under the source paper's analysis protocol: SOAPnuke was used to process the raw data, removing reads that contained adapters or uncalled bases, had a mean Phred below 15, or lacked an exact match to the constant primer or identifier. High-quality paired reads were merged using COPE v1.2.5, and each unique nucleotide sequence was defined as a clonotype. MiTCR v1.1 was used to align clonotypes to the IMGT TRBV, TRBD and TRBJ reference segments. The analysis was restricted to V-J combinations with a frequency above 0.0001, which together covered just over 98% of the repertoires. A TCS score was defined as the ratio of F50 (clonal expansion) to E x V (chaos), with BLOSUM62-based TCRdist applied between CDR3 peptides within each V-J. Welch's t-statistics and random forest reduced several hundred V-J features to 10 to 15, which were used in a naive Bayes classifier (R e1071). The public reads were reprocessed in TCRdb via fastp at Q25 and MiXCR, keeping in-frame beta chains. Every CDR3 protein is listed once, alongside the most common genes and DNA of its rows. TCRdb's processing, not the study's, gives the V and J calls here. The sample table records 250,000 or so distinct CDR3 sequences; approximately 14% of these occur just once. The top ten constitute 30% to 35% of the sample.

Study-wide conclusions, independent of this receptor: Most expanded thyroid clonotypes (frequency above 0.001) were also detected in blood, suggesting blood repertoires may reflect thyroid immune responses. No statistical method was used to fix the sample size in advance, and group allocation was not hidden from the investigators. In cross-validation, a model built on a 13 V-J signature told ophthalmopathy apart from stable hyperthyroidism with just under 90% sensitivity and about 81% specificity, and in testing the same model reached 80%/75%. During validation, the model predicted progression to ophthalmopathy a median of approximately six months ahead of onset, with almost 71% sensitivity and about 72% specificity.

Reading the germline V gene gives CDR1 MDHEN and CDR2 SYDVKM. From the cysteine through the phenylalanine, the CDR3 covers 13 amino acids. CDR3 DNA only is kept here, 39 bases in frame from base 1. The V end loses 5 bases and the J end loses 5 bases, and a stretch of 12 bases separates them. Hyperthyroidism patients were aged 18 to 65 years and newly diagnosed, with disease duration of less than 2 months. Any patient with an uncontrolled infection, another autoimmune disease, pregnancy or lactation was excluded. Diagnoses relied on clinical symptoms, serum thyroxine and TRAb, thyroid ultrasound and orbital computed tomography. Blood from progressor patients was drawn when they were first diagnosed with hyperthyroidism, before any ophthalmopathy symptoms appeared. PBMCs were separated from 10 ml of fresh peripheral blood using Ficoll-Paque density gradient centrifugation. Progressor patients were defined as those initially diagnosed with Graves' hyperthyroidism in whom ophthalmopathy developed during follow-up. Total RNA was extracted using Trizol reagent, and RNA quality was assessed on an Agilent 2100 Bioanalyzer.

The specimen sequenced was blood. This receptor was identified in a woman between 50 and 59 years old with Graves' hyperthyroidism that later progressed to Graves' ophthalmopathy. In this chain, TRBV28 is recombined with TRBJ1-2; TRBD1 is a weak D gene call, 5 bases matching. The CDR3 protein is CASSDGTEYGYTF. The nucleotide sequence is TGTGCCAGCAGTGACGGGACGGAGTATGGCTACACCTTC.